One sample yielded the 22 T cell receptor beta chains listed below, sequenced in a study of spatial heterogeneity in lung cancer. Their antigens remain unidentified. From the 5' RACE reads, TCRdb called clonotypes with MiXCR, one entry per CDR3 protein. The data contain some 97,000 distinct CDR3 sequences, approximately 4.7% of them singletons. Study observations and caveats: For expanded intratumoral alpha and beta TCRs, counts tracked tumor mutation counts.

As to time point: sample taken at primary tumor resection. The specimen comprised lung tumor tissue, sampled at surgery. The source is a male donor with early-stage non-small cell lung cancer.

This clonotype was found many times. Here the CDR3 DNA reads TGTGCCAGCAGCACTACGGGACAGGACCTAGCTAACTATGGCTACACCTTC. Amino acid sequence: CASSTTGQDLANYGYTF. V gene TRBV28 combines with J gene TRBJ1-2; 8 nucleotides agree with TRBD1. This CDR3 spans 17 amino acids. CDR1 is MDHEN, CDR2 SYDVKM, per germline. V shed 6 bases, J shed 0 bases, and the junction held 12 bases outside the gene matches.

This clonotype has a count of ten or more. The chain couples TRBV28 to TRBJ2-7; 8 bases are a match to TRBD1. The CDR3 contains 15 residues. J lost 3 bases, V lost 6 bases, and 10 bases had no gene match. CDR1 MDHEN and CDR2 SYDVKM come from the germline V gene. The CDR3 here is CASSPPPGGGYEQYF. The CDR3 nucleotides read TGTGCCAGCAGCCCCCCTCCAGGGGGCGGCTACGAGCAGTACTTC. Together with reference TRBV28 and TRBJ2-7, the CDR3 gives the full variable domain: DVKVTQSSRYLVKRTGEKVFLECVQDMDHENMFWYRQDPGLGLRLIYFSYDVKMKEKGDIPEGYSVSREKKERFSLILESASTNQTSMYLCASSPPPGGGYEQYFGPGTRLTVT.

This clonotype was seen a few times. A much larger clone sits a single nucleotide away, making a read error possible. The chain combines TRBV7-2 with TRBJ2-3; D unclear. V was shortened by 1 base and J by 4 bases, with 3 bases between the two germline ends. Germline CDR1 is SGHTA and CDR2 is FQGNSA. This CDR3 spans 12 amino acids. The CDR3 DNA follows: TGTGCCAGCAGCTTAGTAGCAGATACGCAGTATTTT. Translation: CASSLVADTQYF.

In its sample, this clonotype was seen many times. The CDR3 region has the DNA TGTGCCACCAGCAGAGATCTGGCAGGGGAAAATGAGCAGTTCTTC. It translates to CATSRDLAGENEQFF. The rearrangement uses TRBV15 and TRBJ2-1; weak D call: TRBD1 (6 bases). This CDR3 region has 15 residues. Trimming shortened V by 0 bases and J by 7 bases, and 13 bases separated the two germline ends. Looked up from germline, CDR1 is LNHNV and CDR2 is YYDKDF (reference sequence).

Ten or more counts support this clonotype. The chain is built from TRBV12-3 or TRBV12-4 and TRBJ2-1; 7 nucleotides align to TRBD2. The CDR3 consists of 14 residues. After removal of 8 bases from V and 5 bases from J, the junction contained 9 bases not matched to a gene. CDR3: CASALSGGNNEQFF. In DNA form, the CDR3 reads TGTGCCAGCGCTCTGTCCGGGGGGAACAATGAGCAGTTCTTC.

A few counts support this clonotype. The chain uses TRBV4-1 and TRBJ1-5; D is unclear. CDR1 and CDR2 (germline): MGHRA, YSYEKL. The V end lost 4 bases, the J end lost 4 bases, and 11 bases lay between the germline ends. The CDR3 sequence is 14 residues long. The chain's CDR3 is CASSLRTANQPQHF. CDR3 nucleotides: TGCGCCAGCAGCCTCAGAACAGCTAATCAGCCCCAGCATTTT.

This clonotype was seen at least ten times. The V and J genes are TRBV9 and TRBJ2-3; TRBD2 might be the D (5 bases). Germline V gives CDR1 SGDLS, CDR2 YYNGEE. The germline V and J ends were trimmed by 0 bases and 10 bases, with 18 bases remaining between them. The CDR3 spans 15 residues. CDR3 sequence: CASSVAAGPALSQYF. The DNA for the CDR3 is TGTGCCAGCAGCGTAGCCGCGGGCCCTGCCCTCTCGCAGTATTTT.

There are many counts of this clonotype. The chain is built from TRBV19 and TRBJ1-5; D gene unclear. Trimming shortened V by 4 bases and J by 6 bases, and 16 bases separated the two germline ends. The V gene's germline CDR1 is LNHDA and CDR2 SQIVND (reference sequence). This CDR3 is built from 15 residues. This CDR3 reads CASSTPGLRGQPQHF. The CDR3 bases are TGTGCCAGTAGTACTCCAGGACTCCGGGGTCAGCCCCAGCATTTT.

This clonotype was seen at least ten times. The chain has TRBV28 and TRBJ2-7, with TRBD1 matching 8 bases. The CDR3 is made up of 16 amino acids. Germline V gives CDR1 MDHEN, CDR2 SYDVKM. V lost 2 bases and J lost 2; bases outside the gene matches: 8. CDR3 nucleotide sequence: TGTGCCAGCAGTTTAGTCGAGACAGGGGCTACCTACGAGCAGTACTTC. It specifies CASSLVETGATYEQYF.

This clonotype was observed a few times. The V and J genes are TRBV29-1 and TRBJ1-1, with TRBD1 matching over 8 bases. The CDR3 has 14 residues. The ends lost 7 bases at V and 2 bases at J; junction bases unmatched: 9. Germline V gene sequence: CDR1 SQVTM, CDR2 ANQGSEA. CDR3 region: CSADPAGGNTEAFF. CDR3 bases: TGCAGCGCCGACCCCGCAGGGGGCAACACTGAAGCTTTCTTT.

CDR3: CASRLAGSAGELFF. CDR3 DNA: TGTGCCAGCCGCCTAGCGGGATCCGCCGGGGAGCTGTTTTTT. The genes are TRBV6-1 and TRBJ2-2, with 9 bases identical to TRBD2. The CDR3 runs 14 residues. Unmatched junction bases numbered 7, after V lost 8 bases and J lost 6 bases. Germline-derived CDR1 and CDR2 are MNHNS and SASEGT.

The V and J genes are TRBV6-2 or TRBV6-3 and TRBJ1-6; D is undetermined. The CDR3 is made up of 14 amino acids. The germline V and J ends were trimmed by 0 bases and 8 bases, with 8 bases remaining between them. CDR1 MNHEY and CDR2 SVGEGT come from the germline V gene. CDR3 sequence: CASSYSTEHSPLHF. The CDR3 DNA reads as TGTGCCAGCAGTTACTCAACCGAGCATTCACCCCTCCACTTT.

The J gene is TRBJ1-3, the V gene TRBV12-3 or TRBV12-4, with D perhaps TRBD1 (5 bases). V was shortened by 4 bases and J by 2 bases, with 12 bases between the two germline ends. The CDR3 runs to 15 residues. The CDR3 sequence: CASSSYGAAGNTIYF. The CDR3 DNA sequence: TGTGCCAGCAGTTCATATGGGGCCGCTGGAAACACCATATATTTT.

This clonotype was detected ten times or more. CDR3 sequence: CASSSPSGSPDTQYF. The CDR3 DNA sequence: TGTGCCAGCAGCTCGCCTAGCGGGAGCCCAGATACGCAGTATTTT. The chain links TRBV7-9 to TRBJ2-3; 10 bases are a match to TRBD2. Germline lookup yields CDR1 SEHNR and CDR2 FQNEAQ (reference sequence). This CDR3 region has 15 residues. With V trimmed by 4 bases and J by 4 bases, 5 bases remained unmatched.

J is TRBJ2-5 and V is TRBV18; D is perhaps TRBD1 or TRBD2 (5 bases each). V lost 8 bases to trimming and J lost 7 bases, with 29 bases between them. The V gene's germline CDR1 is KGHSH and CDR2 LQKENI. The CDR3 totals 17 residues. The CDR3 sequence: CASTRSVTATLRGTQYF. The CDR3, as DNA: TGTGCCAGCACCCGGTCCGTGACAGCCACTCTCCGGGGGACCCAGTACTTC.

This clonotype showed up many times. The genes are TRBV20-1 and TRBJ2-3, with 8 bases fitting TRBD1. The CDR3 has 16 amino acids. Trimming took 0 bases from V and 7 from J; bases not matched to a gene: 12. From germline, CDR1 is DFQATT and CDR2 SNEGSKA (reference sequence). CDR3 bases: TGCAGTGCTAGAGACCTCAGGGGGCCAGCGCGAAATACGCAGTATTTT. Protein product: CSARDLRGPARNTQYF.

This clonotype occurred a few times. The chain's CDR3 is CSALLGTTYTGELFF. In nucleotides, the CDR3 is TGCAGCGCCCTGCTTGGGACTACCTACACCGGGGAGCTGTTTTTT. V and J are TRBV29-1 and TRBJ2-2, with 7 bases that match TRBD2. Germline-derived CDR1 and CDR2 are SQVTM and ANQGSEA. V lost 7 bases to trimming and J lost 3 bases; unmatched junction nucleotides: 11. This CDR3 region has 15 residues.

This clonotype has a count of ten or more. The V call is TRBV21-1, the J call TRBJ2-5; the D call TRBD1 from the table was never checked on the DNA. TRBV21-1 is a pseudogene. CDR3 length equals 17 residues. CDR3 nucleotide sequence: TGTGCCAGCACCCGGGACAGTGCCTGCATAAGCACAGAGACCCAGTACTTC. Amino acid sequence: CASTRDSACISTETQYF.

This clonotype was observed many times. V usage is TRBV2 and J usage is TRBJ1-2; TRBD1 matches at 8 bases. The CDR3 is 13 residues long. V lost 7 bases, J lost 8 bases, and 9 bases stayed unmatched. CDR1 SNHLY and CDR2 FYNNEI come from the germline V gene. CDR3 residues: CASMAGGPGGYTF. CDR3 nucleotide sequence: TGTGCCAGCATGGCAGGGGGCCCGGGAGGCTACACCTTC.

This clonotype was picked up many times. The chain is built from TRBV4-1 and TRBJ2-1, with a tentative D call TRBD2 (5 bases). The V end lost 1 base, the J end lost 5 bases, and 12 bases lay between the germline ends. Germline CDR1 is MGHRA and CDR2 is YSYEKL. CDR3 length equals 15 residues. For the CDR3, the DNA is TGCGCCAGCAGCCAAGTACGAGGGAGTAACAATGAGCAGTTCTTC. Its protein is CASSQVRGSNNEQFF.

This clonotype came up many times. The rearrangement links TRBV5-1 to TRBJ2-7, with a tentative D call TRBD2 (6 bases). Germline-derived CDR1 and CDR2 are SGHRS and YFSETQ. The CDR3 is 15 amino acids. The ends were cut back, 4 bases at V and 6 bases at J, with 20 bases in the middle. CDR3 region: CASSLRTGLPAEQYF. CDR3 DNA: TGCGCCAGCAGCCTCCGGACGGGACTTCCGGCCGAGCAGTACTTC.

Notes on this clonotype: A much larger clone is a single base away; this may be a read error. This chain connects TRBV4-1 to TRBJ2-1; 13 nucleotides line up with TRBD2. CDR3 size: 17 residues. V lost 7 bases to trimming and J lost 9 bases; unmatched junction nucleotides: 15. Germline CDR1 MGHRA, CDR2 YSYEKL. CDR3 in DNA: TGCGCCAGCACCCTCACACCCGGACTAGCGGGAGAGGCTGAGCAGTTCTTC. It encodes CASTLTPGLAGEAEQFF.